This TCR beta chain was retrieved from a study of blood T cell repertoires in COVID-19. Study as a whole: Sites across the United States, Italy and Spain contributed samples from acute and convalescent COVID-19. T cells, B-cell-depleted T cells, or PBMCs supplied cDNA or gDNA.

In germline, CDR1 is MDHEN, CDR2 SYDVKM. Unmatched junction bases numbered 14, after V lost 5 bases and J lost 2 bases. This CDR3 contains 19 residues. As originally analysed: Scientists estimated how many nucleated cells there were by amplifying reference gene primers. Method: immunoSEQ multiplex PCR; TCRdb's copy keeps in-frame clones and lacks some. The V and J calls and clone size are taken from that table; D and trimming were inferred from the DNA. The data contain around 88,000 clones, over 75% of them singletons. V gene TRBV28 combines with J gene TRBJ2-3, with 12 bases matching TRBD2. The sequenced sample consisted of peripheral blood. This TCR came from a woman older than 75 with acute or convalescent COVID-19. DNA of the CDR3: TGTGCCAGCAGTACCCCGGGACTAGCGGGCCCAATCAACACAGATACGCAGTATTTT. Amino acids: CASSTPGLAGPINTDTQYF.